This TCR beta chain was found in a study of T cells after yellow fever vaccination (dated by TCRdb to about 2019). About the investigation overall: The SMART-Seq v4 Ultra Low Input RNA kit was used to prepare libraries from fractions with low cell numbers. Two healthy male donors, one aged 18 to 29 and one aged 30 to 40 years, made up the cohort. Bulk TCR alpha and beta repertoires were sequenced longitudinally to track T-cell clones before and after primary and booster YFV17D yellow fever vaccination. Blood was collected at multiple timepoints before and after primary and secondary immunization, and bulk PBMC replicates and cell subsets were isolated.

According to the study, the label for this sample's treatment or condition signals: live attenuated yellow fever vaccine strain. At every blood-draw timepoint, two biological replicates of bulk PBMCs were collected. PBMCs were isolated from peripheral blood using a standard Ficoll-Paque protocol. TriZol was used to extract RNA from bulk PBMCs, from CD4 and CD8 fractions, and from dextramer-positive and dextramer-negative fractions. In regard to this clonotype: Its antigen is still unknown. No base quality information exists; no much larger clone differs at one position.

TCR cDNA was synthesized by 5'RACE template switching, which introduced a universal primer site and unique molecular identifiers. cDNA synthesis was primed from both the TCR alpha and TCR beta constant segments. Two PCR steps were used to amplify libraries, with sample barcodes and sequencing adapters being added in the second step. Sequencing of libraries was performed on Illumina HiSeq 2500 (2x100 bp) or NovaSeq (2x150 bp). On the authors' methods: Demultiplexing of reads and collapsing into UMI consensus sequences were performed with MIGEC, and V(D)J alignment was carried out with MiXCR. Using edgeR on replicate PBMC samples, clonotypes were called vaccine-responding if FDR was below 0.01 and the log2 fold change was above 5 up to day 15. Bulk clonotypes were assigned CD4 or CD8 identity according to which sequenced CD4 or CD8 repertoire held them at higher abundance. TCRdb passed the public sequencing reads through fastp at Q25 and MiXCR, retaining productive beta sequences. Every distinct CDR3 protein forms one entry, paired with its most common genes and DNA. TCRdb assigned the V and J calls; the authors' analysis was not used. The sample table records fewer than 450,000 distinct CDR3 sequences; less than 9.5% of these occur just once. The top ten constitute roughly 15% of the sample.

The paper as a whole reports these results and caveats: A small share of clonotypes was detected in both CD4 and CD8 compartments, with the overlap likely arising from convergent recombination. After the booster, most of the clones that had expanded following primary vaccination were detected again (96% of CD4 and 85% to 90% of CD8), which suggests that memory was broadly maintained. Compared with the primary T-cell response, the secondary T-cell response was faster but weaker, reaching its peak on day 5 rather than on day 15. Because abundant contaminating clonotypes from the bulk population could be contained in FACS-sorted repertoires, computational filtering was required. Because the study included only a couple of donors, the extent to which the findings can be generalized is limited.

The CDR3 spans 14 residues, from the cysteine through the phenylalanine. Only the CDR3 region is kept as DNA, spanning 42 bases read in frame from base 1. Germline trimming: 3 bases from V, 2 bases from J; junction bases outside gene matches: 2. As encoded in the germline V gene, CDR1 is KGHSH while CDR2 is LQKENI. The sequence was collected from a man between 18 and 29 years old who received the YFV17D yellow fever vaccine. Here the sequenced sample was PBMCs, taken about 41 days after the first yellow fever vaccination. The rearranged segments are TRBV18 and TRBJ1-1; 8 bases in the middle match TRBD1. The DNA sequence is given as TGTGCCAGCTCACCCCAGGGGGCCAACACTGAAGCTTTCTTT. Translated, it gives CASSPQGANTEAFF. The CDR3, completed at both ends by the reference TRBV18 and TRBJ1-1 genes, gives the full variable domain NAGVMQNPRHLVRRRGQEARLRCSPMKGHSHVYWYRQLPEEGLKFMVYLQKENIIDESGMPKERFSAEFPKEGPSILRIQQVVRGDSAAYFCASSPQGANTEAFFGQGTRLTVV.